The entry below gives a single T cell receptor (beta chain) sequence along with its context. The data are from a study of blood T cell repertoires in COVID-19. Looking at the study overall: From the United States, Italy and Spain came samples of acute and convalescent COVID-19. PBMCs, B-cell-depleted T cells, or T cells provided the cDNA or gDNA that made up the material.

Original processing methods: Reference gene primer amplification in the assay estimated nucleated cell counts. The protocol was immunoSEQ multiplex PCR, while the TCRdb copy is restricted to in-frame clones and leaves out a portion. The DNA gave D and trimming, while V, J and clone size come from that table. The repertoire holds 75,000 to 100,000 clones, with about 80% as singletons. CDR1 is SQVTM and CDR2 is ANQGSEA in the germline V gene. The CDR3 spans 15 residues. Unmatched junction bases numbered 6, after V lost 1 base and J lost 1 base. The sequence was collected from a man in his 70s with acute or convalescent COVID-19. Sequenced material: peripheral blood. The J gene is TRBJ2-5, the V gene TRBV29-1; 7 positions agree with TRBD1. CDR3 in DNA: TGCAGCGTTGAAGTTCCAGGGGGTCGCCAAGAGACCCAGTACTTC. It translates to CSVEVPGGRQETQYF.